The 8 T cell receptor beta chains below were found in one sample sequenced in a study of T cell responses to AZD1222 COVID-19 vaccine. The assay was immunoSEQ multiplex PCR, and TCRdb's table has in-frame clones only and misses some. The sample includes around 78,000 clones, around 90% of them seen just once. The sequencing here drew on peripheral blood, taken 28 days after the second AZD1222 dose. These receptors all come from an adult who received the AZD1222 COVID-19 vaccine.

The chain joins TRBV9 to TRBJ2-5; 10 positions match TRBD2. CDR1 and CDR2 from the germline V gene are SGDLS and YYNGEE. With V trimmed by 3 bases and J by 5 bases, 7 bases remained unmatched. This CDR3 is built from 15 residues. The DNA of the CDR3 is TGTGCCAGCAGCGCCCCAGCGGGGGGGAGGGAGACCCAGTACTTC. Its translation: CASSAPAGGRETQYF.

In DNA, the CDR3 is TGTGCCAGCAGCTTAACAACTAGCGGGGGTCACGGGGTAGATACGCAGTATTTT. Residues: CASSLTTSGGHGVDTQYF. The gene calls are TRBV7-8 and TRBJ2-3; 11 bases line up with TRBD2. Germline V gene data show CDR1 as SGHVS and CDR2 as FQNEAQ. The CDR3 is 18 amino acids. The junction had 12 bases not matched to a gene; V was cut back by 2 bases and J by 5 bases.

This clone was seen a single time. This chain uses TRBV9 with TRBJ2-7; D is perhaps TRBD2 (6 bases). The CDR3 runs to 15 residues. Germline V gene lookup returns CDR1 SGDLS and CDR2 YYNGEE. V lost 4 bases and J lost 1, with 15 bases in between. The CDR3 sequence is CASSPGGTRSYEQYF. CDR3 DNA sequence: TGTGCCAGCAGCCCCGGAGGGACGCGGTCCTACGAGCAGTACTTC.

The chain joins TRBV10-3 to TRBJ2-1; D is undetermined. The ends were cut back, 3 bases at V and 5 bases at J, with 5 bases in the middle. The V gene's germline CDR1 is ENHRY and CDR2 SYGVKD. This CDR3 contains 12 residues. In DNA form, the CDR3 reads TGTGCCATCAGTGACACCCACAATGAGCAGTTCTTC. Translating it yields CAISDTHNEQFF.

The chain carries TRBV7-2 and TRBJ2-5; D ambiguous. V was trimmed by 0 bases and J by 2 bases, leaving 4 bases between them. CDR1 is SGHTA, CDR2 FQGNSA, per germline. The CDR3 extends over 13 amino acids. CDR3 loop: CASSLASQETQYF. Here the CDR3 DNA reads TGTGCCAGCAGCTTAGCCAGTCAAGAGACCCAGTACTTC.

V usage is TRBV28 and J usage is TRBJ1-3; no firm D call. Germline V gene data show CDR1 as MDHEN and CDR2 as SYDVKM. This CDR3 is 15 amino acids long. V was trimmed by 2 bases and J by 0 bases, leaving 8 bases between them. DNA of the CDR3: TGTGCCAGCAGTTTAGGGCAGTTCTCTGGAAACACCATATATTTT. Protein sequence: CASSLGQFSGNTIYF.

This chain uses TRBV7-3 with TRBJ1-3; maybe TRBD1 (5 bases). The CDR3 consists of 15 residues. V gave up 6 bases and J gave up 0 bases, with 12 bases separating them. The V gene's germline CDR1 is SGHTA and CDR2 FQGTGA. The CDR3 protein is CASSSGGNSGNTIYF. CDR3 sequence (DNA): TGTGCCAGCAGTTCTGGGGGGAACTCTGGAAACACCATATATTTT.

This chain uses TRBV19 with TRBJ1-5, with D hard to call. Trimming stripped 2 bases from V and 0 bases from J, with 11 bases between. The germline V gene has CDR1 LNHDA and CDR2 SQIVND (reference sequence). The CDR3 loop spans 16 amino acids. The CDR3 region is CASSIYGSYSNQPQHF. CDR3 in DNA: TGTGCCAGTAGTATATACGGAAGCTATAGCAATCAGCCCCAGCATTTT.